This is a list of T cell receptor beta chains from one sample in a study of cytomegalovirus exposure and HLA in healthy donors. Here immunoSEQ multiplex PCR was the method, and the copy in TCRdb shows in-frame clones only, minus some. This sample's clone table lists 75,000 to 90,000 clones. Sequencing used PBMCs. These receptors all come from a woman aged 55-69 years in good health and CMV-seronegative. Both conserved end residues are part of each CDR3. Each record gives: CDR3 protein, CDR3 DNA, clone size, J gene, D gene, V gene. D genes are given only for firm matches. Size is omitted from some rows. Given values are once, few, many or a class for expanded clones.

CASSDRTGGSYEQYF	TGTGCCAGCAGTGATAGGACAGGTGGGTCCTACGAGCAGTACTTC	-	TRBJ2-7	TRBD1	TRBV6-1
CASSPTALLPFNTGELFF	TGTGCCAGCAGTCCGACAGCGTTACTCCCTTTTAACACCGGGGAGCTGTTTTTT	-	TRBJ2-2	-	TRBV28
CASSSTGYEQFF	TGTGCCAGCAGCTCCACAGGGTATGAGCAGTTCTTC	-	TRBJ2-1	-	TRBV7-2
CASSSTGQGHGYTF	TGTGCCAGCAGTTCGACGGGACAGGGGCATGGCTACACCTTC	-	TRBJ1-2	TRBD1	TRBV28
CASSVALARGTDTQYF	TGTGCCAGCAGCGTAGCTCTAGCCCGGGGCACAGATACGCAGTATTTT	-	TRBJ2-3	-	TRBV9
CASSEAVPSVYNEQFF	TGTGCCAGCAGCGAAGCCGTTCCAAGCGTGTACAATGAGCAGTTCTTC	-	TRBJ2-1	-	TRBV9
CASSLGLATNEKLFF	TGTGCCAGCAGCTTGGGGCTCGCAACTAATGAAAAACTGTTTTTT	-	TRBJ1-4	-	TRBV7-9
CAISNTGGSDTQYF	TGTGCCATCAGTAACACAGGGGGATCAGATACGCAGTATTTT	-	TRBJ2-3	TRBD1	TRBV10-3
CAWSRGSGGEQYF	TGTGCCTGGAGTAGGGGGTCGGGGGGCGAGCAGTACTTC	-	TRBJ2-7	-	TRBV30
CASSGGGLSGNTIYF	TGCGCCAGCAGTGGAGGCGGATTATCTGGAAACACCATATATTTT	-	TRBJ1-3	-	TRBV5-1
CASSRGGNEQYF	TGTGCCAGCAGTCGCGGGGGAAACGAGCAGTACTTC	-	TRBJ2-7	TRBD2	TRBV4-2
CASSEVADTDTQYF	TGTGCCAGCAGTGAAGTAGCGGACACAGATACGCAGTATTTT	-	TRBJ2-3	-	TRBV2
CASSPTGDYGYTF	TGTGCCAGCTCACCTACAGGGGACTATGGCTACACCTTC	-	TRBJ1-2	TRBD1	TRBV18
CASSLVSGTDTQYF	TGCGCCAGCAGCTTGGTCTCCGGCACAGATACGCAGTATTTT	-	TRBJ2-3	-	TRBV5-1
CASSSTDTQYF	TGTGCCAGCAGCTCTACAGATACGCAGTATTTT	-	TRBJ2-3	-	TRBV11-2
CASSWGQEETQYF	TGTGCCAGCAGTTGGGGACAGGAAGAGACCCAGTACTTC	-	TRBJ2-5	TRBD1	TRBV28
CASSALAGEIYNEQFF	TGTGCCAGCAGTGCTCTAGCGGGAGAGATCTACAATGAGCAGTTCTTC	-	TRBJ2-1	TRBD2	TRBV5-4
CASSLEGGWLNTEAFF	TGTGCCAGTAGTTTGGAGGGGGGGTGGTTGAACACTGAAGCTTTCTTT	-	TRBJ1-1	-	TRBV19
CASSYSRQGYEAFF	TGTGCCAGCAGTTACTCTAGACAGGGCTATGAAGCTTTCTTT	medium-sized	TRBJ1-1	TRBD1	TRBV6-5
CASSEPAGQGDDTQYF	TGTGCCAGCAGTGAACCCGCGGGACAGGGCGATGATACGCAGTATTTT	-	TRBJ2-3	TRBD1	TRBV6-4
CASSDFSGRDTGELFF	TGTGCCAGCAGTGATTTTAGCGGGAGGGACACCGGGGAGCTGTTTTTT	-	TRBJ2-2	TRBD2	TRBV6-4
CASSIRGSSYEQYF	TGTGCCAGCAGCATTAGGGGGAGCTCCTACGAGCAGTACTTC	-	TRBJ2-7	-	TRBV27
CASSLDRTNQGTEAFF	TGCGCCAGCAGCCTGGACAGGACAAACCAGGGTACTGAAGCTTTCTTT	-	TRBJ1-1	TRBD1	TRBV5-1
CASSITRQGGEQYF	TGTGCCAGTAGTATAACGCGTCAGGGAGGCGAGCAGTACTTC	-	TRBJ2-7	-	TRBV19
CSSTGSKETQYF	TGCAGCTCGACCGGGTCTAAAGAGACCCAGTACTTC	-	TRBJ2-5	-	TRBV29-1
CASWTGNQPQHF	TGTGCCAGCTGGACAGGAAATCAGCCCCAGCATTTT	-	TRBJ1-5	TRBD1	TRBV27
CASSQDGSGPYNEQFF	TGTGCCAGCAGCCAAGATGGTAGCGGGCCTTACAATGAGCAGTTCTTC	-	TRBJ2-1	TRBD2	TRBV4-2
CAISEGSSGNSPLHF	TGTGCCATCAGTGAGGGATCTAGTGGCAATTCACCCCTCCACTTT	-	TRBJ1-6	-	TRBV10-3
CASSQASGRLDEQFF	TGCGCCAGCAGCCAAGCTAGCGGGAGATTAGATGAGCAGTTCTTC	-	TRBJ2-1	TRBD2	TRBV4-3
CATEGVVMTQYF	TGTGCCACCGAGGGCGTTGTCATGACCCAGTACTTC	-	TRBJ2-5	-	TRBV28
CASTSGTSLTGELFF	TGTGCCAGCACTAGCGGGACTAGCCTCACCGGGGAGCTGTTTTTT	-	TRBJ2-2	TRBD2	TRBV28
CASSYSDSSGANVLTF	TGTGCCAGCAGTTACTCGGACTCCTCTGGGGCCAACGTCCTGACTTTC	-	TRBJ2-6	-	TRBV6-5
CASSLIRTGVEKLFF	TGTGCCAGCAGCTTGATCAGGACAGGGGTCGAAAAACTGTTTTTT	-	TRBJ1-4	TRBD1	TRBV5-8
CASQNRGPYNEQFF	TGTGCCAGCCAAAACAGGGGCCCCTACAATGAGCAGTTCTTC	-	TRBJ2-1	TRBD1	TRBV19
CASSHTGTGDREGGGEGETQYF	TGTGCCAGCAGTCACACCGGGACAGGGGATCGGGAGGGCGGGGGTGAGGGGGAGACCCAGTACTTC	-	TRBJ2-5	TRBD1	TRBV7-6
CSVEGRGTNEKLFF	TGCAGCGTTGAGGGTCGAGGAACTAATGAAAAACTGTTTTTT	-	TRBJ1-4	-	TRBV29-1
CASYTSGNYEQYF	TGTGCCAGCTATACTAGCGGAAACTACGAGCAGTACTTC	-	TRBJ2-7	TRBD2	TRBV2
CAISNTGENYGYTF	TGTGCCATCAGTAATACAGGGGAGAACTATGGCTACACCTTC	-	TRBJ1-2	TRBD1	TRBV10-3
CASSLAQGAREAFF	TGTGCCAGCAGCTTAGCACAGGGGGCGCGTGAAGCTTTCTTT	-	TRBJ1-1	TRBD1	TRBV7-9
CASSSQQGDTEAFF	TGTGCCAGCAGCTCGCAACAGGGGGACACTGAAGCTTTCTTT	-	TRBJ1-1	TRBD1	TRBV5-8
CATRSAGNIQYF	TGTGCCACGAGATCGGCGGGAAACATTCAGTACTTC	-	TRBJ2-4	-	TRBV7-9
CASSPQLGATEAFF	TGTGCCAGCTCACCACAACTTGGGGCCACTGAAGCCTTCTTT	-	TRBJ1-1	-	TRBV18